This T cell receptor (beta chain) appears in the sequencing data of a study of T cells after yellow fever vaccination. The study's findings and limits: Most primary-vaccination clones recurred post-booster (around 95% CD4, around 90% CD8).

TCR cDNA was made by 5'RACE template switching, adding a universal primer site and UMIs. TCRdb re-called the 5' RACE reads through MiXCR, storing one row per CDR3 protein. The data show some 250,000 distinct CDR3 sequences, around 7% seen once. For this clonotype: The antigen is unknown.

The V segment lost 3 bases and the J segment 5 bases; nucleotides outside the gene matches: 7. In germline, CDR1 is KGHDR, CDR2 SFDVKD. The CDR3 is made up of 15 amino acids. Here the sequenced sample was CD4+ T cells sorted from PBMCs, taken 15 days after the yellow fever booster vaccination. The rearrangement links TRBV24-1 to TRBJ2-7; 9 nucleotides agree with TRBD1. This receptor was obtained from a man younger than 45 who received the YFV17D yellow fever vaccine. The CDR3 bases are TGTGCCACCAGTGATAATCGGGACAGGGACCACGAGCAGTACTTC. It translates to CATSDNRDRDHEQYF.